These T cell receptor beta chains were read from a single sample in a study of blood T cell repertoires in COVID-19. Data came from immunoSEQ multiplex PCR; TCRdb stores just in-frame clones and leaves some out. The sample gives 55,000 to 65,000 clones, about four fifths of which show up once; roughly 27% is in the top ten. The sequencing sample was made of peripheral blood. The receptors stem from a human donor in a cohort sampled during active COVID-19. CDR3s include the opening cysteine and the closing phenylalanine or tryptophan. Each record gives: J gene, V gene, D gene, clone size, CDR3 DNA, CDR3 protein. The D gene is left open where the match is weak. Clone size appears in some rows only: once, few, many, or a class for an expanded clone.

j_gene: TRBJ1-5
v_gene: TRBV28
d_gene: NA
abundance: once
CDR3nt: TGTGCCAGCAGGGAGGATGGATGGGACAATCAGCCCCAGCATTTT
CDR3aa: CASREDGWDNQPQHF

j_gene: TRBJ1-1
v_gene: TRBV2
d_gene: NA
abundance: NA
CDR3nt: TGTGCCAGCAGCGAACAGGTATCAGCTTTCTTT
CDR3aa: CASSEQVSAFF

j_gene: TRBJ2-5
v_gene: TRBV9
d_gene: NA
abundance: NA
CDR3nt: TGTGCCAGCAGCGTGGGAGCGGCCGAGACCCAGTACTTC
CDR3aa: CASSVGAAETQYF

j_gene: TRBJ2-1
v_gene: TRBV3-1/TRBV3-2
d_gene: NA
abundance: NA
CDR3nt: TGTGCCAGCAGCCAAGATAGGAGGGTGTCATACAATGAGCAGTTCTTC
CDR3aa: CASSQDRRVSYNEQFF

j_gene: TRBJ2-2
v_gene: TRBV5-8
d_gene: NA
abundance: NA
CDR3nt: TGTGCCAGCAGCTTCCTTCCAGGGGTTGGCACCGGGGAGCTGTTTTTT
CDR3aa: CASSFLPGVGTGELFF

j_gene: TRBJ1-2
v_gene: TRBV7-9
d_gene: NA
abundance: NA
CDR3nt: TGTGCCAGCAGCTTCGGGGGTAGCTATGGCTACACCTTC
CDR3aa: CASSFGGSYGYTF

j_gene: TRBJ2-5
v_gene: TRBV27
d_gene: TRBD1
abundance: NA
CDR3nt: TGTGCCAGCAGTTTATCGACAGGGGGAGAGACCCAGTACTTC
CDR3aa: CASSLSTGGETQYF

j_gene: TRBJ1-4
v_gene: TRBV11-2
d_gene: NA
abundance: NA
CDR3nt: TGTGCCAGCAGCTTAGATCAAAGGGGGAGGGATGAAAAACTGTTTTTT
CDR3aa: CASSLDQRGRDEKLFF

j_gene: TRBJ2-1
v_gene: TRBV7-9
d_gene: TRBD2
abundance: NA
CDR3nt: TGTGCCAGCACCCTAGCGGGAGGTCTCAGTGAGCAGTTCTTC
CDR3aa: CASTLAGGLSEQFF

j_gene: TRBJ2-2
v_gene: TRBV7-9
d_gene: TRBD1
abundance: NA
CDR3nt: TGTGCCAGCAGCCAAGGGACAGACACCGGGGAGCTGTTTTTT
CDR3aa: CASSQGTDTGELFF

j_gene: TRBJ1-2
v_gene: TRBV5-1
d_gene: NA
abundance: NA
CDR3nt: TGCGCCAGCAGTTTGGGACAAGGCGATGGCTACACCTTC
CDR3aa: CASSLGQGDGYTF

j_gene: TRBJ2-7
v_gene: TRBV7-6
d_gene: TRBD1
abundance: NA
CDR3nt: TGTGCCAGCAGCAAAAATTCCGGGACAGGGAACGAGCAGTACTTC
CDR3aa: CASSKNSGTGNEQYF

j_gene: TRBJ1-3
v_gene: TRBV19
d_gene: NA
abundance: NA
CDR3nt: TGTGCCAGTAGTATCGGCGGCTCAAGCTCTGGAAACACCATATATTTT
CDR3aa: CASSIGGSSSGNTIYF

j_gene: TRBJ2-2
v_gene: TRBV7-6
d_gene: NA
abundance: once
CDR3nt: TGTGCCAGCAGCCCCAGGACAGTCACCGGGGAGCTGTTTTTT
CDR3aa: CASSPRTVTGELFF

j_gene: TRBJ2-5
v_gene: TRBV2
d_gene: NA
abundance: many
CDR3nt: TGTGCCAGCAGTGAAGCGGAGCAGGGTCCGGGGACCCAGTACTTC
CDR3aa: CASSEAEQGPGTQYF

j_gene: TRBJ1-4
v_gene: TRBV2
d_gene: NA
abundance: NA
CDR3nt: TGTGCCAGCAGCTACTTAGTGGGCCAGGCGGGTGAAAAACTGTTTTTT
CDR3aa: CASSYLVGQAGEKLFF

j_gene: TRBJ2-5
v_gene: TRBV5-4
d_gene: TRBD2
abundance: NA
CDR3nt: TGTGCCAGCAGCTTGACGGGAGGGGAGACCCAGTACTTC
CDR3aa: CASSLTGGETQYF

j_gene: TRBJ1-2
v_gene: TRBV11-3
d_gene: NA
abundance: NA
CDR3nt: TGTGCCAGCAGCTTCGGTACCGTCTATGGCTACACCTTC
CDR3aa: CASSFGTVYGYTF

j_gene: TRBJ1-2
v_gene: TRBV6-6
d_gene: TRBD1
abundance: NA
CDR3nt: TGTGCCAGCAGTTACCCGAGGGAGACAGGGGCGGTCGGCTACACCTTC
CDR3aa: CASSYPRETGAVGYTF

j_gene: TRBJ2-1
v_gene: TRBV11-2
d_gene: TRBD2
abundance: NA
CDR3nt: TGTGCCAGCAGCCGAAGAAGGGGCGGGAGCCCTGGGAATGAGCAGTTCTTC
CDR3aa: CASSRRRGGSPGNEQFF

j_gene: TRBJ1-3
v_gene: TRBV2
d_gene: NA
abundance: few
CDR3nt: TGTGCCAGCTCGTTCTCTGGAAACACCATATATTTT
CDR3aa: CASSFSGNTIYF

j_gene: TRBJ2-5
v_gene: TRBV3-1/TRBV3-2
d_gene: TRBD2
abundance: once
CDR3nt: TGTGCCAGCAGCCAGCGACTAGCGGCGACTCAAGAGACCCAGTACTTC
CDR3aa: CASSQRLAATQETQYF

j_gene: TRBJ1-5
v_gene: TRBV3-1/TRBV3-2
d_gene: NA
abundance: once
CDR3nt: TGTGCCAGCAGCCAAGGATGGGGGGGAAATCAGCCCCAGCATTTT
CDR3aa: CASSQGWGGNQPQHF

j_gene: TRBJ1-1
v_gene: TRBV30
d_gene: TRBD1
abundance: NA
CDR3nt: TGTGCCTGGAGTAGGACAGGGGCCCAAGCTTTCTTT
CDR3aa: CAWSRTGAQAFF

j_gene: TRBJ2-2
v_gene: TRBV24-1
d_gene: NA
abundance: NA
CDR3nt: TGTGCCCCGGTGGGCGATCACGCGAACACCGGGGAGCTGTTTTTT
CDR3aa: CAPVGDHANTGELFF

j_gene: TRBJ2-1
v_gene: TRBV4-2
d_gene: NA
abundance: once
CDR3nt: TGTGCCAGCAGCCACACCAGAGGCTCCTACAATGAGCAGTTCTTC
CDR3aa: CASSHTRGSYNEQFF

j_gene: TRBJ2-2
v_gene: TRBV19
d_gene: NA
abundance: NA
CDR3nt: TGTGCCAGTAGTATAGGCCACACGAACACCGGGGAGCTGTTTTTT
CDR3aa: CASSIGHTNTGELFF

j_gene: TRBJ2-5
v_gene: TRBV7-9
d_gene: NA
abundance: NA
CDR3nt: TGTGCCAGCAGCTTTGGAGGAGGAGTAGAAGAGACCCAGTACTTC
CDR3aa: CASSFGGGVEETQYF

j_gene: TRBJ2-3
v_gene: TRBV7-3
d_gene: NA
abundance: NA
CDR3nt: TGTGCCAGCAGCCCACCGGGGACATTAGCTAATACGCAGTATTTT
CDR3aa: CASSPPGTLANTQYF

j_gene: TRBJ2-3
v_gene: TRBV11-2
d_gene: TRBD1
abundance: few
CDR3nt: TGTGCCAGCAGCTTAATCGGAGGGACAGGAGACACAGATACGCAGTATTTT
CDR3aa: CASSLIGGTGDTDTQYF

j_gene: TRBJ2-5
v_gene: TRBV5-1
d_gene: TRBD2
abundance: NA
CDR3nt: TGCGCCAGCAGCCCCATGGCGGGAGGTGGGGATGAGACCCAGTACTTC
CDR3aa: CASSPMAGGGDETQYF

j_gene: TRBJ2-7
v_gene: TRBV7-9
d_gene: NA
abundance: few
CDR3nt: TGTGCCAGCAGCGTGCGCTGGGGCCACGAGCAGTACTTC
CDR3aa: CASSVRWGHEQYF

j_gene: TRBJ2-1
v_gene: TRBV6-5
d_gene: TRBD1
abundance: NA
CDR3nt: TGTGCCAGCAGCGGACGGACAGGGTTTAAGTTCTTC
CDR3aa: CASSGRTGFKFF

j_gene: TRBJ2-2
v_gene: TRBV6-5
d_gene: NA
abundance: few
CDR3nt: TGTGCCAGCACCCTCCGGGAGAATTCAGGGGAGCTGTTTTTT
CDR3aa: CASTLRENSGELFF

j_gene: TRBJ2-3
v_gene: TRBV6-6
d_gene: TRBD2
abundance: NA
CDR3nt: TGTGCCAGCAGCCCCGCTAGCGGGGGGAGCACAGATACGCAGTATTTT
CDR3aa: CASSPASGGSTDTQYF

j_gene: TRBJ1-2
v_gene: TRBV19
d_gene: TRBD1
abundance: NA
CDR3nt: TGTGCCAGTAGTGGACAGGGGGCCAGTGGCTACACCTTC
CDR3aa: CASSGQGASGYTF

j_gene: TRBJ2-1
v_gene: TRBV5-1
d_gene: TRBD2
abundance: NA
CDR3nt: TGCGCCAGCAGCTTGGGACTAGCGGGAAACTCCTACAATGAGCAGTTCTTC
CDR3aa: CASSLGLAGNSYNEQFF

j_gene: TRBJ2-3
v_gene: TRBV5-1
d_gene: NA
abundance: NA
CDR3nt: TGCGCCAGCAGCTTGAGACAGGACCGCACAGATACGCAGTATTTT
CDR3aa: CASSLRQDRTDTQYF

j_gene: TRBJ2-5
v_gene: TRBV12-3/TRBV12-4
d_gene: NA
abundance: NA
CDR3nt: TGTGCCAGCAGCACGACAGGCCAAGAGACCCAGTACTTC
CDR3aa: CASSTTGQETQYF

j_gene: TRBJ1-1
v_gene: TRBV2
d_gene: NA
abundance: NA
CDR3nt: TGTGCCAGCAGCCAAATGGGGGCGCACACTGAAGCTTTCTTT
CDR3aa: CASSQMGAHTEAFF

j_gene: TRBJ2-7
v_gene: TRBV7-2
d_gene: TRBD2
abundance: NA
CDR3nt: TGTGCCAGCAGCTTAATGACTAGCGGGAACGAGCAGTACTTC
CDR3aa: CASSLMTSGNEQYF

j_gene: TRBJ2-1
v_gene: TRBV9
d_gene: TRBD2
abundance: few
CDR3nt: TGTGCCAGCAGCGCCTCCCTAGCGGGGCAATACAATGAGCAGTTCTTC
CDR3aa: CASSASLAGQYNEQFF

j_gene: TRBJ2-1
v_gene: TRBV9
d_gene: TRBD2
abundance: few
CDR3nt: TGTGCCAGCAGCGTCGGGACTATCTACAATGAGCAGTTCTTC
CDR3aa: CASSVGTIYNEQFF

j_gene: TRBJ2-5
v_gene: TRBV9
d_gene: TRBD1
abundance: once
CDR3nt: TGTGCCAGCAGCGTAGAGACAGGGTTACAAGAGACCCAGTACTTC
CDR3aa: CASSVETGLQETQYF

j_gene: TRBJ1-1
v_gene: TRBV4-1
d_gene: NA
abundance: NA
CDR3nt: TGCGCCAGCAGCCAACCCCAGGTGGTGAACACTGAAGCTTTCTTT
CDR3aa: CASSQPQVVNTEAFF

j_gene: TRBJ2-7
v_gene: TRBV6-1
d_gene: TRBD2
abundance: NA
CDR3nt: TGTGCCAGCAGTGAAGGAAGGGCTAGCGGGACCCTCTCCTACGAGCAGTACTTC
CDR3aa: CASSEGRASGTLSYEQYF

j_gene: TRBJ2-7
v_gene: TRBV2
d_gene: NA
abundance: NA
CDR3nt: TGTGCCAGCAAAATTGAGGTACTCTCCTACGAGCAGTACTTC
CDR3aa: CASKIEVLSYEQYF

j_gene: TRBJ2-7
v_gene: TRBV15
d_gene: NA
abundance: NA
CDR3nt: TGTGCCACCAGTAGAACGGAGAGCTCCTACGAGCAGTACTTC
CDR3aa: CATSRTESSYEQYF

j_gene: TRBJ2-1
v_gene: TRBV18
d_gene: NA
abundance: few
CDR3nt: TGTGCCAGCTCACCACCCGGCGGATCCTCCTACAATGAGCAGTTCTTC
CDR3aa: CASSPPGGSSYNEQFF

j_gene: TRBJ2-7
v_gene: TRBV11-3
d_gene: NA
abundance: NA
CDR3nt: TGTGCCAGCAGCTTAGGGAGCACTCATCCTCCCTACGAGCAGTACTTC
CDR3aa: CASSLGSTHPPYEQYF

j_gene: TRBJ1-5
v_gene: TRBV19
d_gene: TRBD1
abundance: once
CDR3nt: TGTGCCAGTAGTATTGGGACAGGGGCATTACAGCCCCAGCATTTT
CDR3aa: CASSIGTGALQPQHF

j_gene: TRBJ1-4
v_gene: TRBV6-1
d_gene: NA
abundance: NA
CDR3nt: TGTGCCAGCAGTGAAATGAGTATAGTAACTAATGAAAAACTGTTTTTT
CDR3aa: CASSEMSIVTNEKLFF

j_gene: TRBJ2-1
v_gene: TRBV5-4
d_gene: TRBD1
abundance: NA
CDR3nt: TGTGCCAGCAGCTGGGACAGGGTCGGATTCAATGAGCAGTTCTTC
CDR3aa: CASSWDRVGFNEQFF

j_gene: TRBJ1-1
v_gene: TRBV28
d_gene: TRBD1
abundance: NA
CDR3nt: TGTGCCAGCAGAGGGACAGGAAGGCCTAGGAACACTGAAGCTTTCTTT
CDR3aa: CASRGTGRPRNTEAFF

j_gene: TRBJ2-3
v_gene: TRBV6-2/TRBV6-3
d_gene: NA
abundance: NA
CDR3nt: TGTGCCAGCAGTTACTCAAAGGTACAGCCCACAGATACGCAGTATTTT
CDR3aa: CASSYSKVQPTDTQYF

j_gene: TRBJ1-2
v_gene: TRBV6-5
d_gene: NA
abundance: NA
CDR3nt: TGTGCCAGCAAGGAGGGGCCATCGAGAAACTATGGCTACACCTTC
CDR3aa: CASKEGPSRNYGYTF

j_gene: TRBJ2-1
v_gene: TRBV5-1
d_gene: TRBD1
abundance: few
CDR3nt: TGCGCCAGCAGCCTGGGACAGTCCTGGGGTCATGAGCAGTTCTTC
CDR3aa: CASSLGQSWGHEQFF

j_gene: TRBJ1-1
v_gene: TRBV14
d_gene: TRBD1
abundance: once
CDR3nt: TGTGCCAGCAGCCAAGGACAGGGGAACACTGAAGCTTTCTTT
CDR3aa: CASSQGQGNTEAFF

j_gene: TRBJ1-2
v_gene: TRBV10-3
d_gene: TRBD1
abundance: NA
CDR3nt: TGTGCCATCAGTGGGGGACAGGGGGCAGGCTATGGCTACACCTTC
CDR3aa: CAISGGQGAGYGYTF